A single T cell receptor beta chain is shown here with its context. Vbeta (60) and Jbeta (13) primers were used in the PCR. Generated by immunoSEQ multiplex PCR, the TCRdb table keeps only in-frame clones and is missing some. The profile shows about 200,000 clones, roughly 13% of them singletons. The entry originates in a study of cytomegalovirus exposure and HLA in healthy donors. Trimming took off 1 base at V and 0 bases at J, with 9 bases between the two ends. Looked up from germline, CDR1 is SGHVS and CDR2 is FNYEAQ. The CDR3 covers 15 residues. This chain links TRBV7-6 with TRBJ2-5, with a possible D match to TRBD1 (6 bases). The sequenced material came from PBMCs. The receptor was isolated from a man aged 50-60 years in good health and CMV-seropositive. The chain's CDR3 is CASSLGTGHQETQYF. Written as DNA, the CDR3 is TGTGCCAGCAGCTTAGGTACAGGGCACCAAGAGACCCAGTACTTC.